This entry lists 12 T cell receptor beta chains sequenced from one sample in a study of T cell changes during pregnancy in multiple sclerosis. Some clones are missing from TCRdb's copy, which holds only in-frame ones; the method was immunoSEQ multiplex PCR. The data show roughly 110,000 clones, less than 95% seen once. Here the sequenced sample was peripheral blood, taken in the third trimester of pregnancy. The origin of the receptors is a female donor in good health, enrolled as a control in a pregnancy study.

This clone was observed once. This rearrangement joins TRBV4-3 to TRBJ1-5, with no clear D. V lost 0 bases and J lost 1, with 10 bases in between. This CDR3 has 16 residues. CDR1 and CDR2 (germline): LGHNA, YSLEER. DNA of the CDR3: TGCGCCAGCAGCCAAGATCCGGTACCAAGCAATCAGCCCCAGCATTTT. Its protein is CASSQDPVPSNQPQHF.

The chain has TRBV5-1 and TRBJ1-2; 7 positions match TRBD1. The CDR3 extends over 12 amino acids. J was trimmed by 6 bases and V by 3 bases; bases with no gene match: 2. Germline CDR1 SGHRS, CDR2 YFSETQ. The CDR3 nucleotides read TGCGCCAGCAGCTGGGACAGCCATGGCTACACCTTC. This encodes CASSWDSHGYTF.

The J gene is TRBJ1-4, the V gene TRBV6-5; the D gene is possibly TRBD1 (6 bases). The germline V gene has CDR1 MNHEY and CDR2 SVGAGI. Trimming left V 5 bases short and J 7 bases short, with 14 bases between. The CDR3 is 14 residues long. CDR3 in DNA: TGTGCCAGCAGTGACCGACAGGAAGGTGAAAAACTGTTTTTT. Translation gives CASSDRQEGEKLFF.

This chain uses TRBV7-9 with TRBJ2-7, with D hard to call. The CDR3 is 13 residues long. Germline CDR1 is SEHNR and CDR2 is FQNEAQ (reference sequence). Trimming took off 3 bases at V and 6 bases at J, with 12 bases between the two ends. CDR3 residues: CASSFFIPVEQYF. The CDR3 nucleotides read TGTGCCAGCAGCTTTTTTATTCCGGTCGAGCAGTACTTC.

This rearrangement joins TRBV4-3 to TRBJ1-1; TRBD1 matches 7 bases. This CDR3 has 13 residues. Trimming removed 5 bases from V and 3 bases from J; junction bases left unmatched: 3. Germline-derived CDR1 and CDR2 are LGHNA and YSLEER. CDR3 DNA: TGCGCCAGCAGCTTAGACAGGGACACTGAAGCTTTCTTT. It is translated as CASSLDRDTEAFF.

V gene TRBV19 combines with J gene TRBJ1-5; a possible D gene is TRBD1 (5 bases). V was clipped by 5 bases and J by 3 bases, with 11 bases between them. The CDR3 totals 14 residues. Per germline, CDR1 LNHDA and CDR2 SQIVND (reference sequence). CDR3 nucleotides: TGTGCCAGTAGTCCGCGACAGACCAATCAGCCCCAGCATTTT. This sequence encodes CASSPRQTNQPQHF.

This chain joins TRBV6-1 and TRBJ2-7; 7 nucleotides match TRBD2. Germline V gene lookup returns CDR1 MNHNS and CDR2 SASEGT. The CDR3 spans 14 residues. V trimming: 4 bases; J trimming: 3 bases; junction bases outside the gene matches: 6. The CDR3 protein is CASSAREEFYEQYF. CDR3 sequence (DNA): TGTGCCAGCAGTGCCCGGGAGGAGTTCTACGAGCAGTACTTC.

V is TRBV11-3 and J is TRBJ2-2; D is uncertain. V was trimmed by 1 base and J by 6 bases, leaving 3 bases between them. CDR3 length: 12 amino acids. From germline, CDR1 is SGHNT and CDR2 YENEEA. In DNA form, the CDR3 reads TGTGCCAGCAGCTTAGCTGCCGGGGAGCTGTTTTTT. It specifies CASSLAAGELFF.

The chain couples TRBV19 to TRBJ1-5, with 7 bases that match TRBD1. The CDR3 sequence is 16 residues long. The J segment lost 1 base and the V segment lost 3 bases, leaving 6 bases of the junction unmatched. From germline, CDR1 is LNHDA and CDR2 SQIVND (reference sequence). DNA of the CDR3: TGTGCCAGTAGTATTACGGGGACAGCCAGCAATCAGCCCCAGCATTTT. Its protein product is CASSITGTASNQPQHF.

In its sample, this clone was seen once. The chain has TRBV2 and TRBJ1-5, with D possibly matching TRBD1 (5 bases). Germline V gene lookup returns CDR1 SNHLY and CDR2 FYNNEI. V was shortened by 2 bases and J by 6 bases, with 8 bases between the two germline ends. The CDR3 sequence is 13 residues long. The CDR3 region is CASSEFRVQPQHF. CDR3 coding DNA: TGTGCCAGCAGTGAATTCAGGGTTCAGCCCCAGCATTTT.

This clone was counted between two and nine times. The gene calls are TRBV4-2 and TRBJ2-7; maybe TRBD2 (5 bases). This CDR3 has 17 residues. The V and J ends lost 0 bases and 4 bases respectively, with 19 bases between them. CDR1 and CDR2 (germline): LGHNA, YNFKEQ. The CDR3 here is CASSQDLASDGLYEQYF. The DNA for the CDR3 is TGTGCCAGCAGCCAAGATCTAGCATCGGACGGCCTATACGAGCAGTACTTC.

The rearrangement links TRBV5-1 to TRBJ2-2; 13 bases map to TRBD2. This CDR3 has 17 residues. The V gene's germline CDR1 is SGHRS and CDR2 YFSETQ. The V gene end was trimmed by 5 bases and the J gene end by 4 bases; junction bases not matched to a gene: 8. This chain's CDR3 is CASRPGLAGISTGELFF. The CDR3 nucleotides are TGCGCCAGCAGACCGGGACTAGCGGGGATTAGCACCGGGGAGCTGTTTTTT.